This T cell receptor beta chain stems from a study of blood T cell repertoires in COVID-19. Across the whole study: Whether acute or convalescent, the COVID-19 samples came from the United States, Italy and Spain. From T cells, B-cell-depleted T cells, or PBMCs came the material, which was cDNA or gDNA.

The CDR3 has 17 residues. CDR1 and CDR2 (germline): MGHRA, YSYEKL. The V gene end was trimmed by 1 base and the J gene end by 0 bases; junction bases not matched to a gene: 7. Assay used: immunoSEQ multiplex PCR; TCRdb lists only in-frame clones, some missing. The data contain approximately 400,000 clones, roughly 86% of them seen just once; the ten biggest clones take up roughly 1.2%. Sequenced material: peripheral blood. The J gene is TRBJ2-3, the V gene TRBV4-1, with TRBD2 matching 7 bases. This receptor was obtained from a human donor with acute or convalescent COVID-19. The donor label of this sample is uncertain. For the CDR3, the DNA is TGCGCCAGCAGCCAAGGTTTAAGCGGGGTTAGCACAGATACGCAGTATTTT. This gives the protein CASSQGLSGVSTDTQYF.